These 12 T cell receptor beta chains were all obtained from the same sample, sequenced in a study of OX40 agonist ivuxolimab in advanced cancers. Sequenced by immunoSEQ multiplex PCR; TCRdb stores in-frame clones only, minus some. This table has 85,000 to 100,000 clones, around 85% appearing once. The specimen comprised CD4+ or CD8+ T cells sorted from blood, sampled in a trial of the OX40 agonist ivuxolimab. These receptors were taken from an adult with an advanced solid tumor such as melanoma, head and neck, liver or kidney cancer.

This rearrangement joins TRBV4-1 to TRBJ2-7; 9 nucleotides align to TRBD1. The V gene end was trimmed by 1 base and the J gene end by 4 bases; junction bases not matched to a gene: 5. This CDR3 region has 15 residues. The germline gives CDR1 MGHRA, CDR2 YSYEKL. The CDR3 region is CASSQGPGQGYEQYF. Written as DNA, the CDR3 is TGCGCCAGCAGCCAAGGGCCGGGACAGGGTTACGAGCAGTACTTC.

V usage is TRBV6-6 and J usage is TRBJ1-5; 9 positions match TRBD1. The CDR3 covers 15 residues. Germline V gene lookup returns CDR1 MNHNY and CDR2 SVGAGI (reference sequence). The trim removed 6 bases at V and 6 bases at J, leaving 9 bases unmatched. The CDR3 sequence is CASSRRQGGSQPQHF. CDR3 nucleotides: TGTGCCAGCAGCCGAAGACAGGGGGGTAGTCAGCCCCAGCATTTT.

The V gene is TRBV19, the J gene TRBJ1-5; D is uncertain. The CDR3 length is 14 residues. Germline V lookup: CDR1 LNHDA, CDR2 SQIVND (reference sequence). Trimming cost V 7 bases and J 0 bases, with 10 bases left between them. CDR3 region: CASNPNLSNQPQHF. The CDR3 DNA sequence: TGTGCCAGTAACCCTAACCTTAGCAATCAGCCCCAGCATTTT.

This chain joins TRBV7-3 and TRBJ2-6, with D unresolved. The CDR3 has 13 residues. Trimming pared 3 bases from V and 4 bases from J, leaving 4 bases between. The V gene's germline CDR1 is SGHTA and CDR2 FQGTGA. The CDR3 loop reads CASSLGGANVLTF. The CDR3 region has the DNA TGTGCCAGCAGCTTGGGAGGGGCCAACGTCCTGACTTTC.

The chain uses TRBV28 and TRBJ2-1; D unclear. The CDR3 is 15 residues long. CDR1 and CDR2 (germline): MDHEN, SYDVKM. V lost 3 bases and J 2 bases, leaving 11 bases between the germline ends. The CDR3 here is CASSFVGLTYNEQFF. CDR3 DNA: TGTGCCAGCAGTTTCGTAGGTCTAACCTACAATGAGCAGTTCTTC. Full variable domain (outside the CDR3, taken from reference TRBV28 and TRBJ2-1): DVKVTQSSRYLVKRTGEKVFLECVQDMDHENMFWYRQDPGLGLRLIYFSYDVKMKEKGDIPEGYSVSREKKERFSLILESASTNQTSMYLCASSFVGLTYNEQFFGPGTRLTVL.

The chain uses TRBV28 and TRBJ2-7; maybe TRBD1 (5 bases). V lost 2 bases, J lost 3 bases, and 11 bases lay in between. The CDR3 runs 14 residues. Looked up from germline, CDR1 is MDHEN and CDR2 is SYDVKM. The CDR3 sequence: CASSLSQGLYEQYF. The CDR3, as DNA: TGTGCCAGCAGTTTAAGTCAGGGCCTCTACGAGCAGTACTTC.

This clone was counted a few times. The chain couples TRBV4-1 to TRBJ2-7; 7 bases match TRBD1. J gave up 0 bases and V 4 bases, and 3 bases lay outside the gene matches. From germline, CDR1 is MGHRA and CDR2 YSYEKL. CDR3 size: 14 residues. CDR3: CASSPGQNSYEQYF. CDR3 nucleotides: TGCGCCAGCAGCCCGGGACAGAACTCCTACGAGCAGTACTTC.

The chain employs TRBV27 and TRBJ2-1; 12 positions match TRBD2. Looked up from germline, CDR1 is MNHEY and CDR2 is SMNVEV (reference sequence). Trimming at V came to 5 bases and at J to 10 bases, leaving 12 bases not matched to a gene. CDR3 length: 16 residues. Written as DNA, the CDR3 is TGTGCCAGCAGTCGCATCCTAGCGGGAGGGCCATGGGAGCAGTTCTTC. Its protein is CASSRILAGGPWEQFF.

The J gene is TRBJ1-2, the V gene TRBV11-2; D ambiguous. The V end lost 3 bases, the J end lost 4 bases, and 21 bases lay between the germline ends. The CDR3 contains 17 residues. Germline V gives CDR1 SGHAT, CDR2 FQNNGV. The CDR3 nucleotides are TGTGCCAGCAGCTTTCCCCCACGGACCGTCGAAGGCTATGGCTACACCTTC. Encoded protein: CASSFPPRTVEGYGYTF.

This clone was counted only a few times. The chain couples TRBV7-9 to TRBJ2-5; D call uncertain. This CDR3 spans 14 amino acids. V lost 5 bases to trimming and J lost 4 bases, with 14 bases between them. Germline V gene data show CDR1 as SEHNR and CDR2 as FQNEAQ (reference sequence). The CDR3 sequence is CASSHSQATETQYF. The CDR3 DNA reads TGTGCCAGCAGCCATAGCCAGGCTACAGAGACCCAGTACTTC. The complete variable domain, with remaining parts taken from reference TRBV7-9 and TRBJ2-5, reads DTGVSQNPRHKITKRGQNVTFRCDPISEHNRLYWYRQTLGQGPEFLTYFQNEAQLEKSRLLSDRFSAERPKGSFSTLEIQRTEQGDSAMYLCASSHSQATETQYFGPGTRLLVL.

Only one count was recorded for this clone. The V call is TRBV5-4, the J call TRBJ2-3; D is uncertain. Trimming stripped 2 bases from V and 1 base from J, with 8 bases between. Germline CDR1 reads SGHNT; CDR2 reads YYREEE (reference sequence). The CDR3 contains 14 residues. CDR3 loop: CASSFRLRTDTQYF. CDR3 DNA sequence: TGTGCCAGCAGCTTTAGACTTCGCACAGATACGCAGTATTTT.

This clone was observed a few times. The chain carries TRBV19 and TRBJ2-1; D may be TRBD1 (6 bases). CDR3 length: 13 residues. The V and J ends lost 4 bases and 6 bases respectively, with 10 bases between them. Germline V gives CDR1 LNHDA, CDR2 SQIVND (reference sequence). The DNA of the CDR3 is TGTGCCAGTAGTACCTCAGGGGCCAATGAGCAGTTCTTC. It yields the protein CASSTSGANEQFF.